The rows below give T cell receptor beta chains drawn from one sample of a study of T cells expressing NK-cell markers. TCRdb re-called the 5' RACE reads and catalogs CDR3 proteins one per entry, DNA excluded. The specimen's table records tens of thousands of distinct CDR3 sequences. Sequencing used blood T cells: a sorted CD56 or NKG2C T cell subset, CD4+ or CD8+ T cells, or bulk PBMC T cells (not recorded which). Every receptor here comes from a woman aged 18 to 75 in good health. CDR3s include the opening cysteine and the closing phenylalanine or tryptophan.

j_call	v_call	cdr3_aa
TRBJ1-5	TRBV27	CASSLWGGQPQHF
TRBJ2-7	TRBV20-1	CSALAGYEQYF
TRBJ1-1	TRBV28	CASSPWNTEAFF
TRBJ1-2	TRBV2	CASRGVGAYDYGYTF
TRBJ2-3	TRBV4-1	CASSQKGPVTSGRSDTQYF
TRBJ2-1	TRBV30	CPWSRNLAGVLDEQFF
TRBJ2-7	TRBV20-1	CSAREDRAGYEQYF
TRBJ2-1	TRBV5-1	CASSFSGGAGEQFF
TRBJ2-1	TRBV5-1	CASSLGWEDLNEQFF
TRBJ1-4	TRBV5-5	CASSLDGPEEFF
TRBJ2-1	TRBV29-1	CSVEFSRASAGSYNEQFF
TRBJ2-7	TRBV29-1	CSVVGVGDRVHEQYF
TRBJ2-7	TRBV20-1	CSARNRETAYEQYF
TRBJ1-2	TRBV6-1	CASSEARNANYGYTF
TRBJ1-1	TRBV29-1	CSVERSNTEAFF
TRBJ2-5	TRBV29-1	CSVQGGRETQYF
TRBJ2-1	TRBV7-2	CASSPSGGGYSYNEQFF
TRBJ2-3	TRBV29-1	CSVEVVRGFTDTHYF
TRBJ2-7	TRBV28	CASSLTAGGDEQYF
TRBJ1-5	TRBV6-5	CASSYSRGETNQPQHF
TRBJ2-2	TRBV18	CASSPEGPWGENTGELFF
TRBJ2-5	TRBV7-6	CASSDIRETQYF
TRBJ2-1	TRBV5-1	CASSSGSYNEQFF
TRBJ2-1	TRBV30	CASTSGRENEQFF
TRBJ2-1	TRBV12-3/TRBV12-4	CASSLGTWLNEQFF
TRBJ1-2	TRBV12-3/TRBV12-4	CASSLALHGYTF
TRBJ2-1	TRBV4-1	CASSHRLAGGTNEQFF
TRBJ2-7	TRBV4-1	CASSQGYRTGSLSYEQYF